These T cell receptor beta chains were read from a single sample in a study of T cells after yellow fever vaccination. TCRdb analysed the 5' RACE reads with MiXCR anew, one entry per CDR3 protein. The sample has some 500,000 distinct CDR3 sequences; about 14% are singletons. Sequencing was performed on PBMCs, taken on the day of the yellow fever booster vaccination. Source of these receptors: a man under 40 who received the YFV17D yellow fever vaccine. CDR3s include the opening cysteine and the closing phenylalanine or tryptophan. A D gene is named only where the DNA matches it firmly. Expanded clones get a size class; other rows say once, few or many, or leave the size out.

J gene: TRBJ2-5
V gene: TRBV13
D gene: TRBD1
clone size: -
CDR3 protein: CASQQGLQQETQYF
CDR3 DNA: TGTGCCAGTCAACAGGGGTTACAGCAAGAGACCCAGTACTTC

J gene: TRBJ1-6
V gene: TRBV7-9
D gene: TRBD1
clone size: -
CDR3 protein: CASSLAGQGISPLHF
CDR3 DNA: TGTGCCAGCAGCTTAGCAGGACAGGGGATATCACCCCTCCACTTT

J gene: TRBJ1-5
V gene: TRBV19
D gene: -
clone size: few
CDR3 protein: CASSLAVAGLGQPQHF
CDR3 DNA: TGTGCCAGTAGCCTGGCGGTGGCAGGGCTAGGTCAGCCCCAGCATTTT

J gene: TRBJ1-4
V gene: TRBV20-1
D gene: -
clone size: few
CDR3 protein: CSARDRGAANEKLFF
CDR3 DNA: TGCAGTGCTAGAGATCGAGGGGCGGCTAATGAAAAACTGTTTTTT

J gene: TRBJ2-2
V gene: TRBV7-2
D gene: -
clone size: few
CDR3 protein: CASSFSFGELFF
CDR3 DNA: TGTGCCAGCAGCTTTAGTTTCGGGGAGCTGTTTTTT

J gene: TRBJ2-4
V gene: TRBV3-1
D gene: -
clone size: many
CDR3 protein: CASSHSSHIQYF
CDR3 DNA: TGTGCCAGCAGCCATTCATCCCACATTCAGTACTTC

J gene: TRBJ2-5
V gene: TRBV20-1
D gene: -
clone size: few
CDR3 protein: CSASMWERQETQYF
CDR3 DNA: TGCAGTGCTAGTATGTGGGAGCGTCAAGAGACCCAGTACTTC

J gene: TRBJ1-4
V gene: TRBV20-1
D gene: -
clone size: few
CDR3 protein: CSARGTDGATNEKLFF
CDR3 DNA: TGCAGTGCTAGAGGGACCGACGGAGCAACTAATGAAAAACTGTTTTTT

J gene: TRBJ2-5
V gene: TRBV6-2/TRBV6-3
D gene: -
clone size: few
CDR3 protein: CASTSDEGQETQYF
CDR3 DNA: TGTGCCAGCACATCCGACGAGGGCCAAGAGACCCAGTACTTC

J gene: TRBJ1-5
V gene: TRBV7-2
D gene: -
clone size: -
CDR3 protein: CASSPVRGDQPQHF
CDR3 DNA: TGTGCCAGCAGCCCCGTCCGGGGGGACCAGCCCCAGCATTTT

J gene: TRBJ2-4
V gene: TRBV12-3/TRBV12-4
D gene: -
clone size: -
CDR3 protein: CASSPTAPQNIQYF
CDR3 DNA: TGTGCCAGCAGTCCCACGGCCCCCCAAAACATTCAGTACTTC

J gene: TRBJ2-7
V gene: TRBV29-1
D gene: TRBD1
clone size: many
CDR3 protein: CSARTGGGEQYF
CDR3 DNA: TGCAGCGCACGGACAGGGGGCGGGGAGCAGTACTTC

J gene: TRBJ2-1
V gene: TRBV7-2
D gene: -
clone size: -
CDR3 protein: CASSVRGTHTYNEQFF
CDR3 DNA: TGTGCCAGCAGCGTTAGGGGGACACATACCTACAATGAGCAGTTCTTC

J gene: TRBJ1-2
V gene: TRBV7-2
D gene: -
clone size: -
CDR3 protein: CASSTPEQGSYYGYTF
CDR3 DNA: TGTGCCAGCAGCACCCCTGAGCAGGGCTCTTACTATGGCTACACCTTC

J gene: TRBJ2-2
V gene: TRBV20-1
D gene: -
clone size: -
CDR3 protein: CSATGYTGELFF
CDR3 DNA: TGCAGTGCTACAGGGTACACCGGGGAGCTGTTTTTT

J gene: TRBJ1-5
V gene: TRBV11-2
D gene: -
clone size: few
CDR3 protein: CASSHGLSQPQHF
CDR3 DNA: TGTGCCAGCAGCCACGGGCTAAGTCAGCCCCAGCATTTT

J gene: TRBJ1-1
V gene: TRBV4-2
D gene: -
clone size: few
CDR3 protein: CASSQDKGGTEAFF
CDR3 DNA: TGTGCCAGCAGCCAAGATAAAGGGGGCACTGAAGCTTTCTTT

J gene: TRBJ2-1
V gene: TRBV10-3
D gene: -
clone size: -
CDR3 protein: CAISEPGLGGNEQFF
CDR3 DNA: TGTGCCATCAGTGAACCGGGACTGGGGGGTAACGAGCAGTTCTTC

J gene: TRBJ2-4
V gene: TRBV5-8
D gene: TRBD2
clone size: few
CDR3 protein: CASSLVLLAGEGTVGYF
CDR3 DNA: TGTGCCAGCAGCTTGGTTTTATTAGCGGGAGAGGGTACCGTTGGGTACTTC

J gene: TRBJ1-5
V gene: TRBV12-3/TRBV12-4
D gene: -
clone size: few
CDR3 protein: CASSLTQPQHF
CDR3 DNA: TGTGCCAGCAGTTTGACTCAGCCCCAGCATTTT

J gene: TRBJ2-5
V gene: TRBV18
D gene: -
clone size: few
CDR3 protein: CASSPPQGRETQYF
CDR3 DNA: TGTGCCAGCTCACCACCTCAGGGGCGAGAGACCCAGTACTTC

J gene: TRBJ2-5
V gene: TRBV18
D gene: TRBD1
clone size: few
CDR3 protein: CASSPPRTGVETQYF
CDR3 DNA: TGTGCCAGCTCACCACCGAGGACAGGGGTTGAGACCCAGTACTTC

J gene: TRBJ2-5
V gene: TRBV21-1
D gene: -
clone size: few
CDR3 protein: CASSKAGKTGRRKETQYF
CDR3 DNA: TGTGCCAGCAGCAAAGCGGGAAAGACAGGGCGGCGAAAAGAGACCCAGTACTTC

J gene: TRBJ2-7
V gene: TRBV7-9
D gene: -
clone size: -
CDR3 protein: CASSQGAVTGAYEQYF
CDR3 DNA: TGTGCCAGCAGCCAAGGAGCGGTTACGGGAGCCTACGAGCAGTACTTC

J gene: TRBJ2-3
V gene: TRBV7-3
D gene: -
clone size: -
CDR3 protein: CASSPTGGASTDTQYF
CDR3 DNA: TGTGCCAGCAGCCCAACGGGGGGCGCGAGCACAGATACGCAGTATTTT

J gene: TRBJ2-7
V gene: TRBV15
D gene: TRBD1
clone size: few
CDR3 protein: CATSRDMGQRLEKQYF
CDR3 DNA: TGTGCCACCAGCAGAGATATGGGACAGCGCTTGGAAAAGCAGTACTTC